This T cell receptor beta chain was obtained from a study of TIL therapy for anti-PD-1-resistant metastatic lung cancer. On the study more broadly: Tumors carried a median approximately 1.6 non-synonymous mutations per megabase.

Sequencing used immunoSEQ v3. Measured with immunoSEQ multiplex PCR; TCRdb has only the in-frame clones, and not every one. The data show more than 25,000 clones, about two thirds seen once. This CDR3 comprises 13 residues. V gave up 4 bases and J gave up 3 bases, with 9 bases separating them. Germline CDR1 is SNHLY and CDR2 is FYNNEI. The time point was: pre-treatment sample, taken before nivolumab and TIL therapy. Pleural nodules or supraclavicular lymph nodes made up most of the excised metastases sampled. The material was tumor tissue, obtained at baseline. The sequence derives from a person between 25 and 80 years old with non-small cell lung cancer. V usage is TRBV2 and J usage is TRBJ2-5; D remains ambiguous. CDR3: CASSGSRKETQYF. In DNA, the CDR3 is TGTGCCAGCAGTGGGTCCAGGAAAGAGACCCAGTACTTC.